One sample yielded the 26 T cell receptor beta chains listed below, sequenced in a study of blood T cell repertoires in COVID-19 (dated by TCRdb to 2018 to 2020). Libraries were made using the immunoSEQ multiplex PCR assay. Sourced from immuneACCESS, this table was stored by TCRdb with only in-frame sequences that have V and J called. A share of the clones is absent; for the studies checked, an unresolved V gene accounts for under half, and the remainder has no known explanation. Within this sample are roughly 410,000 clones, with 87% of them counted one time only. Of the sample, under 3% is held by the ten largest clones. Sequencing was done on a sample of peripheral blood. These receptor sequences come from a woman in her sixties with COVID-19, enrolled during active disease.

The gene calls are TRBV5-5 and TRBJ1-1, with a tentative D call TRBD1 (6 bases). Looked up from germline, CDR1 is SGHKS and CDR2 is YYEKEE (reference sequence). This CDR3 is built from 15 residues. V dropped 4 bases and J dropped 3 bases, with 16 bases sitting between them. CDR3 residues: CASSHLGAGDTEAFF. CDR3 nucleotides: TGTGCCAGCAGCCACCTTGGAGCAGGGGACACTGAAGCTTTCTTT.

V and J are TRBV7-3 and TRBJ2-3; 7 positions match TRBD1. This CDR3 is 16 amino acids long. Germline assignment: CDR1 SGHTA and CDR2 FQGTGA. V lost 4 bases and J lost 1; bases outside the gene matches: 8. The CDR3 reads CASSSGQALGTDTQYF. The CDR3 DNA reads TGTGCCAGCAGCTCCGGACAGGCTTTAGGCACAGATACGCAGTATTTT.

The chain employs TRBV7-3 and TRBJ2-6, with a possible D match to TRBD1 (5 bases). CDR3 length: 19 amino acids. With 1 base removed from V and 0 bases from J, the gap between germline ends came to 16 bases. Germline V gene sequence: CDR1 SGHTA, CDR2 FQGTGA. The CDR3 region is CASSLKFQGKFSGANVLTF. The CDR3 DNA follows: TGTGCCAGCAGCTTAAAGTTCCAGGGTAAGTTCTCTGGGGCCAACGTCCTGACTTTC.

V usage is TRBV5-4 and J usage is TRBJ2-2; perhaps TRBD1 as D (6 bases). The CDR3 runs to 13 residues. V lost 4 bases to trimming and J lost 3 bases, with 7 bases between them. CDR1 SGHNT and CDR2 YYREEE come from the germline V gene (reference sequence). The chain's CDR3 is CASSRTDTGELFF. CDR3 DNA sequence: TGTGCCAGCAGCCGGACAGACACCGGGGAGCTGTTTTTT.

The chain joins TRBV30 to TRBJ2-1; the D is unclear. Trimming took off 4 bases at V and 6 bases at J, with 19 bases between the two ends. Germline V gene lookup returns CDR1 GTSNPN and CDR2 SVGIG (reference sequence). CDR3 length equals 15 residues. The CDR3 here is CAWTKNRLGPNEQFF. CDR3 DNA: TGTGCCTGGACCAAGAACCGCCTGGGCCCCAATGAGCAGTTCTTC.

This chain uses TRBV3-1 (or the pseudogene TRBV3-2) with TRBJ2-2; D ambiguous. The CDR3 runs 14 residues. The V end was cut by 3 bases, the J end by 7 bases, with 12 bases between. Per germline, CDR1 LGHDT and CDR2 YNNKEL (reference sequence). CDR3 residues: CASSQRGQYGELFF. In nucleotides, the CDR3 is TGTGCCAGCAGCCAGAGAGGTCAGTACGGGGAGCTGTTTTTT.

This chain joins TRBV7-6 and TRBJ1-1; D gene uncertain. The CDR3 runs to 15 residues. V lost 1 base and J lost 4, with 13 bases in between. Germline V gives CDR1 SGHVS, CDR2 FNYEAQ. The CDR3 sequence: CASSLGPQGSTEAFF. The CDR3 coding sequence is TGTGCCAGCAGCTTAGGCCCCCAAGGGAGCACTGAAGCTTTCTTT.

The chain recombines TRBV18 with TRBJ1-2; D unresolved. Per germline, CDR1 KGHSH and CDR2 LQKENI. V was pared by 3 bases and J by 8 bases, with 22 bases between. This CDR3 region has 16 residues. CDR3 loop: CASSPALYRTEGGYTF. The DNA for the CDR3 is TGTGCCAGCTCACCCGCCCTTTACAGAACCGAAGGAGGCTACACCTTC.

The rearrangement links TRBV19 to TRBJ1-2; D remains unclear. V lost 6 bases, J lost 2 bases, and 7 bases lay in between. Germline assignment: CDR1 LNHDA and CDR2 SQIVND (reference sequence). This CDR3 is built from 12 residues. The CDR3 DNA is TGTGCCAGTAGATTCAGAAACTATGGCTACACCTTC. Translation gives CASRFRNYGYTF.

This rearrangement joins TRBV30 to TRBJ2-3; TRBD1 aligns across 9 bases. Germline V gives CDR1 GTSNPN, CDR2 SVGIG (reference sequence). CDR3 length: 13 residues. Trimming cost V 0 bases and J 13 bases; bases outside gene matches: 8. CDR3 nucleotide sequence: TGTGCCTGGAGTGTCCTCGGACAGGGGAAAAAGTATTTT. Its translation is CAWSVLGQGKKYF.

The chain links TRBV20-1 to TRBJ1-2; 7 bases line up with TRBD1. V gave up 3 bases and J gave up 2 bases; unmatched junction bases: 6. Germline assignment: CDR1 DFQATT and CDR2 SNEGSKA (reference sequence). CDR3 length equals 14 residues. CDR3 DNA sequence: TGCAGTGCTAGTGATGCAGGGGGGAACTATGGCTACACCTTC. It specifies CSASDAGGNYGYTF.

The chain links TRBV5-4 to TRBJ2-5; 8 bases align to TRBD2. Trimming took 4 bases from V and 6 from J; bases not matched to a gene: 14. The CDR3 spans 16 residues. The germline V gene encodes CDR1 SGHNT and CDR2 YYREEE (reference sequence). CDR3 sequence: CASSTDGGAFVKTQYF. CDR3 DNA sequence: TGTGCCAGCAGCACTGACGGGGGGGCCTTTGTAAAGACCCAGTACTTC.

The gene calls are TRBV7-9 and TRBJ2-5; 8 positions agree with TRBD2. Trimming removed 6 bases from V and 7 bases from J; junction bases left unmatched: 10. CDR1 and CDR2 from the germline V gene are SEHNR and FQNEAQ (reference sequence). This CDR3 region has 14 residues. The DNA of the CDR3 is TGTGCCAGCAGTCCAGGACTAGCTAGTGTGACCCAGTACTTC. It encodes CASSPGLASVTQYF.

This chain links TRBV7-9 with TRBJ2-7; the D gene could be TRBD1 or TRBD2 (6 bases each). Germline V gene data show CDR1 as SEHNR and CDR2 as FQNEAQ (reference sequence). The CDR3 consists of 13 residues. V gave up 7 bases and J gave up 4 bases, with 14 bases separating them. The CDR3 coding sequence is TGTGCCAGCACGGGGGCAGTTTTTTACGAGCAGTACTTC. Residues: CASTGAVFYEQYF.

Details on this clone: This same CDR3 is encoded by further DNA sequences in the sample. The V gene is TRBV6-6, the J gene TRBJ1-2; the D gene is possibly TRBD1 (5 bases). Trimming pared 5 bases from V and 2 bases from J, leaving 9 bases between. The CDR3 is 13 amino acids. Per germline, CDR1 MNHNY and CDR2 SVGAGI (reference sequence). The CDR3 loop reads CASSPGGNYGYTF. DNA of the CDR3: TGTGCCAGCAGTCCGGGGGGGAACTATGGCTACACCTTC.

This rearrangement joins TRBV2 to TRBJ2-5; 9 bases are a match to TRBD2. V trimming: 8 bases; J trimming: 5 bases; junction bases outside the gene matches: 9. The CDR3 contains 14 residues. The germline V gene has CDR1 SNHLY and CDR2 FYNNEI. The CDR3 sequence: CASHFSGGVETQYF. The CDR3 region has the DNA TGTGCCAGCCACTTTAGCGGGGGAGTGGAGACCCAGTACTTC.

J is TRBJ2-1 and V is TRBV6-2 or TRBV6-3, with D maybe TRBD1 (6 bases). V gave up 8 bases and J gave up 2 bases, with 16 bases separating them. Looked up from germline, CDR1 is MNHEY and CDR2 is SVGEGT. The length of the CDR3 is 15 residues. In DNA, the CDR3 is TGTGCCAGCGGCCAGCGAGGGGGACCCTACAATGAGCAGTTCTTC. Amino acid sequence: CASGQRGGPYNEQFF.

The chain uses TRBV7-9 and TRBJ1-1; the D gene is possibly TRBD1 (6 bases). CDR3 length: 13 amino acids. V was trimmed by 7 bases and J by 4 bases, leaving 13 bases between them. Germline values: CDR1 SEHNR, CDR2 FQNEAQ (reference sequence). The CDR3 reads CASTGSQGTEAFF. For the CDR3, the DNA is TGTGCCAGCACCGGGTCACAGGGCACTGAAGCTTTCTTT. The full variable domain, with the rest looked up from reference TRBV7-9 and TRBJ1-1, is DTGVSQNPRHKITKRGQNVTFRCDPISEHNRLYWYRQTLGQGPEFLTYFQNEAQLEKSRLLSDRFSAERPKGSFSTLEIQRTEQGDSAMYLCASTGSQGTEAFFGQGTRLTVV.

The CDR3 reads CASSIGGADTEAFF. In DNA form, the CDR3 reads TGTGCCAGTAGTATCGGGGGAGCGGACACTGAAGCTTTCTTT. The chain employs TRBV19 and TRBJ1-1; possible D gene TRBD1, 5 bases. The CDR3 spans 14 residues. Trimming pared 3 bases from V and 3 bases from J, leaving 11 bases between. Germline values: CDR1 LNHDA, CDR2 SQIVND (reference sequence).

The chain employs TRBV7-9 and TRBJ1-6; 7 bases align to TRBD1. Unmatched junction bases numbered 7, after V lost 4 bases and J lost 7 bases. Germline assignment: CDR1 SEHNR and CDR2 FQNEAQ (reference sequence). CDR3 length: 15 residues. The CDR3 spells CASSSTGTENSPLHF. The CDR3 nucleotides read TGTGCCAGCAGCTCTACCGGGACAGAGAATTCACCCCTCCACTTT.

The chain employs TRBV5-1 and TRBJ2-2, with D perhaps matching TRBD2 (5 bases). The germline V and J ends were trimmed by 4 bases and 7 bases, with 14 bases remaining between them. From germline, CDR1 is SGHRS and CDR2 YFSETQ. CDR3 length: 14 residues. CDR3 DNA: TGCGCCAGCAGCCCCGGGATACGAAACGGGGAGCTGTTTTTT. Translating gives CASSPGIRNGELFF.

The genes are TRBV6-5 and TRBJ1-2, with D hard to call. Germline V CDR1 and CDR2: MNHEY, SVGAGI. Trimming removed 4 bases from V and 0 bases from J, with 9 bases in between. The CDR3 sequence is 14 residues long. For the CDR3, the DNA is TGTGCCAGCAGTTTGTACAGAACTAACTATGGCTACACCTTC. The encoded protein is CASSLYRTNYGYTF.

The V call is TRBV5-1, the J call TRBJ2-3; perhaps TRBD1 as D (5 bases). The CDR3 length is 15 residues. Trimming removed 4 bases at V and 6 bases at J, with 18 bases between. Per germline, CDR1 SGHRS and CDR2 YFSETQ. This CDR3 is CASSLLARAGDTQYF. CDR3 in DNA: TGCGCCAGCAGCCTCCTTGCCAGGGCAGGGGATACGCAGTATTTT.

The rearrangement joins TRBV5-1 to TRBJ2-3; 12 bases are a match to TRBD2. Germline assignment: CDR1 SGHRS and CDR2 YFSETQ. With 4 bases clipped from V and 3 bases from J, the junction kept 6 bases outside the gene matches. The CDR3 has 16 amino acids. CDR3 coding DNA: TGCGCCAGCAGCCCTCTAGCGGGGGGGCGAACAGATACGCAGTATTTT. This gives the protein CASSPLAGGRTDTQYF.

Turning to this clone: Lacking the conserved final phenylalanine or tryptophan, this CDR3 likely reflects a read error. Because the CDR3's place on the DNA is in doubt, the DNA is left out and the CDR3 is given as listed by TCRdb. The chain employs TRBV28 and TRBJ1-1. The length of the CDR3 is 12 amino acids, counting both ends. Germline V CDR1 and CDR2: MDHEN, SYDVKM. The CDR3 here is CASSSRGRAGAL.

The V call is TRBV3-1 (or the pseudogene TRBV3-2), the J call TRBJ2-5; 11 bases are shared with TRBD2. The ends lost 1 base at V and 1 base at J; junction bases unmatched: 8. This CDR3 region has 18 residues. Germline values: CDR1 LGHDT, CDR2 YNNKEL (reference sequence). The CDR3 DNA reads TGTGCCAGCAGCCAAGTTAGCGGGGGGGCCCTCTCCCAAGAGACCCAGTACTTC. This translates into CASSQVSGGALSQETQYF.